Presented here are 24 T cell receptor beta chains from one specimen sequenced in a study of shared clonotypes between healthy human individuals (dated by TCRdb to 2019 to 2021). The library was made by the immunoSEQ multiplex PCR assay. TCRdb re-hosts the immuneACCESS table, in-frame sequences only. Its copies lack some clones; in the studies checked, an unresolved V gene accounts for under half of them, and the cause for the rest is not known. This sample has more than 850,000 clones in its table, and around three quarters of those were observed once. The biggest ten clones account for approximately 0.56% of the sample. Material for sequencing was memory CD4+ T cells from PBMCs. The cell subset or site label of this sample denotes: CD45RA-negative fraction. The receptors come from a man aged 18 to 30 in good health. Some clones in this sample may be carry-over from other donors' samples.

The J gene is TRBJ2-3, the V gene TRBV28, with D uncertain. CDR1 and CDR2 from the germline V gene are MDHEN and SYDVKM. This CDR3 has 11 amino acids. The germline V and J ends were trimmed by 8 bases and 6 bases, with 9 bases remaining between them. The CDR3 protein is CASDRRDTQYF. Here the CDR3 DNA reads TGTGCCAGCGACCGGCGGGATACGCAGTATTTT.

The V call is TRBV19, the J call TRBJ1-1; 7 bases map to TRBD1. CDR1 and CDR2 from the germline V gene are LNHDA and SQIVND (reference sequence). CDR3 length: 15 residues. Losses at the gene ends were 7 bases for V and 4 bases for J; bases not matched to a gene: 12. The CDR3 is CASTRQGVGITEAFF. The CDR3 DNA sequence: TGTGCCAGTACGCGCCAGGGGGTAGGTATCACTGAAGCTTTCTTT.

A word on this clone: This sample also contains other DNA sequences that code for the same CDR3. V usage is TRBV6-5 and J usage is TRBJ1-3; no clear D gene. Germline V gives CDR1 MNHEY, CDR2 SVGAGI. The CDR3 contains 13 residues. V gave up 5 bases and J gave up 3 bases, with 8 bases separating them. CDR3 sequence reads: CASSPPGGNTIYF. CDR3 nucleotide sequence: TGTGCCAGCAGTCCACCAGGTGGAAACACCATATATTTT.

The chain carries TRBV6-5 and TRBJ1-2; D is possibly TRBD1 (6 bases). V gave up 6 bases and J gave up 11 bases, with 16 bases separating them. This CDR3 region has 12 residues. Germline V CDR1 and CDR2: MNHEY, SVGAGI. As DNA, the CDR3 is TGTGCCAGCAGCTTGGAGGGGGGTCGGTACACCTTC. Protein sequence: CASSLEGGRYTF.

V and J are TRBV28 and TRBJ2-7, with TRBD1 identical over 9 bases. This CDR3 region has 15 residues. Germline V gene lookup returns CDR1 MDHEN and CDR2 SYDVKM. The trim removed 6 bases at V and 3 bases at J, leaving 9 bases unmatched. Here the CDR3 DNA reads TGTGCCAGCAGCACCCCGGGACAGGGAATCTACGAGCAGTACTTC. Residues: CASSTPGQGIYEQYF.

The chain uses TRBV4-3 and TRBJ2-1, with 12 bases aligning to TRBD1. V gave up 4 bases and J gave up 8 bases; unmatched junction bases: 12. Germline CDR1 LGHNA, CDR2 YSLEER. CDR3 length equals 17 residues. This CDR3 is CASSLAWEGTGGYEQFF. The CDR3 DNA reads TGCGCCAGCAGCCTCGCATGGGAGGGGACAGGGGGCTATGAGCAGTTCTTC.

The chain is built from TRBV19 and TRBJ2-1, with no clear D. V was pared by 5 bases and J by 0 bases, with 8 bases between. There are 14 residues in the CDR3. Per the germline V gene, CDR1 is LNHDA and CDR2 is SQIVND (reference sequence). This chain's CDR3 is CASSYSSSYNEQFF. The CDR3 DNA reads TGTGCCAGTAGTTATTCCAGCTCCTACAATGAGCAGTTCTTC.

The chain couples TRBV4-2 to TRBJ2-7, with D uncertain. The germline V and J ends were trimmed by 5 bases and 0 bases, with 11 bases remaining between them. The CDR3 is 14 amino acids. Germline CDR1 LGHNA, CDR2 YNFKEQ. CDR3 bases: TGTGCCAGCAGCTTAGTGACGGTCTCCTACGAGCAGTACTTC. This sequence encodes CASSLVTVSYEQYF.

This chain links TRBV7-8 with TRBJ1-1; D might be TRBD1 (6 bases). The CDR3 contains 15 residues. CDR1 and CDR2 from the germline V gene are SGHVS and FQNEAQ. Trimming shortened V by 5 bases and J by 1 base, and 14 bases separated the two germline ends. CDR3 sequence reads: CASSRLTGGNTEAFF. Here the CDR3 DNA reads TGTGCCAGCAGCCGTTTGACAGGCGGGAACACTGAAGCTTTCTTT.

V usage is TRBV2 and J usage is TRBJ1-5, with 7 bases identical to TRBD1. CDR1 is SNHLY and CDR2 is FYNNEI in the germline V gene. The CDR3 consists of 15 residues. V gave up 4 bases and J gave up 6 bases; unmatched junction bases: 9. The CDR3 DNA reads TGTGCCAGCAGTGGACAGGGTTGGATTAGTCAGCCCCAGCATTTT. It yields the protein CASSGQGWISQPQHF. The entire variable domain, with the rest obtained from reference TRBV2 and TRBJ1-5, is as follows: EPEVTQTPSHQVTQMGQEVILRCVPISNHLYFYWYRQILGQKVEFLVSFYNNEISEKSEIFDDQFSVERPDGSNFTLKIRSTKLEDSAMYFCASSGQGWISQPQHFGDGTRLSIL.

The gene calls are TRBV9 and TRBJ1-5; 7 bases are a match to TRBD1. Germline V gives CDR1 SGDLS, CDR2 YYNGEE. The CDR3 runs 17 residues. The V gene end was trimmed by 4 bases and the J gene end by 0 bases; junction bases not matched to a gene: 10. The CDR3 DNA sequence: TGTGCCAGCAGCCCTCAAGGGGACAGTTTTAGCAATCAGCCCCAGCATTTT. Translation: CASSPQGDSFSNQPQHF.

The chain recombines TRBV2 with TRBJ1-2; D gene unclear. Germline CDR1 reads SNHLY; CDR2 reads FYNNEI. Trimming cost V 5 bases and J 5 bases, with 9 bases left between them. The CDR3 loop spans 12 amino acids. The CDR3 sequence: CASSPDGYGYTF. The CDR3 DNA is TGTGCCAGCAGTCCGGACGGTTATGGCTACACCTTC.

As concerns this clone: The sample contains more than one DNA sequence encoding this CDR3. This sequence joins TRBV5-6 and TRBJ1-3; D not certain. This CDR3 region has 12 residues. V lost 0 bases, J lost 5 bases, and 3 bases lay in between. CDR1 is SGHDT, CDR2 YYEEEE, per germline. CDR3 in amino acids: CASSLGRNTIYF. The CDR3, as DNA: TGTGCCAGCAGCTTGGGTCGAAACACCATATATTTT.

J is TRBJ1-1 and V is TRBV7-8, with no clear D. Germline V gene lookup returns CDR1 SGHVS and CDR2 FQNEAQ. The germline V and J ends were trimmed by 5 bases and 5 bases, with 12 bases remaining between them. CDR3 size: 13 residues. In DNA, the CDR3 is TGTGCCAGCAGCCTAAGTCGGGAAACTGAAGCTTTCTTT. It translates to CASSLSRETEAFF.

The chain employs TRBV10-2 and TRBJ2-7; the match to TRBD2 covers 9 bases. Per germline, CDR1 WSHSY and CDR2 SAAADI. The V gene end was trimmed by 6 bases and the J gene end by 3 bases; junction bases not matched to a gene: 9. This CDR3 spans 15 amino acids. CDR3 loop: CASRSREGQRYEQYF. In DNA form, the CDR3 reads TGCGCCAGCAGGTCGCGGGAGGGCCAGCGCTACGAGCAGTACTTC.

This sequence joins TRBV19 and TRBJ1-1; TRBD1 matches 8 bases. V shed 5 bases, J shed 5 bases, and the junction held 10 bases outside the gene matches. Germline lookup yields CDR1 LNHDA and CDR2 SQIVND (reference sequence). CDR3 length: 15 residues. CDR3 in amino acids: CASSRAGGAWTEAFF. CDR3 bases: TGTGCCAGTAGTCGGGCAGGGGGCGCGTGGACTGAAGCTTTCTTT.

The gene calls are TRBV28 and TRBJ2-1; 8 bases are a match to TRBD2. Germline-derived CDR1 and CDR2 are MDHEN and SYDVKM. Trimming took 5 bases from V and 8 from J; bases not matched to a gene: 14. The CDR3 has 16 residues. The CDR3 DNA follows: TGTGCCAGCAGTCCCTACTTAGCGGGGCTGGGGGATGAGCAGTTCTTC. Residues: CASSPYLAGLGDEQFF.

The V gene is TRBV20-1, the J gene TRBJ2-2; D uncertain. Per the germline V gene, CDR1 is DFQATT and CDR2 is SNEGSKA (reference sequence). The germline V and J ends were trimmed by 3 bases and 7 bases, with 3 bases remaining between them. The CDR3 sequence is 10 residues long. CDR3 in DNA: TGCAGTGCTAGTCACGGGGAGCTGTTTTTT. This encodes CSASHGELFF.

The chain couples TRBV7-9 to TRBJ2-1; TRBD2 is a possible D gene (5 bases). Germline V gene data show CDR1 as SEHNR and CDR2 as FQNEAQ (reference sequence). Trimming cost V 5 bases and J 6 bases, with 17 bases left between them. The CDR3 is made up of 15 amino acids. CDR3 loop: CASSERASLINEQFF. CDR3 nucleotides: TGTGCCAGCAGCGAAAGGGCTAGCTTAATCAATGAGCAGTTCTTC.

V is TRBV6-1 and J is TRBJ1-3; possible D gene TRBD1, 5 bases. V was clipped by 3 bases and J by 4 bases, with 16 bases between them. CDR1 is MNHNS and CDR2 is SASEGT in the germline V gene. This CDR3 contains 16 residues. CDR3 amino acids: CASSEGPGQGGNTIYF. The CDR3 DNA follows: TGTGCCAGCAGTGAGGGGCCAGGGCAGGGCGGAAACACCATATATTTT.

Regarding this clone: A much larger clone is a single base away; this may be a read error. In the same sample, other DNA sequences code for this CDR3. The gene calls are TRBV11-2 and TRBJ1-1, with a weak D call TRBD1 (5 bases). V was shortened by 3 bases and J by 0 bases, with 5 bases between the two germline ends. CDR3 length: 13 amino acids. CDR1 is SGHAT and CDR2 is FQNNGV in the germline V gene. In DNA, the CDR3 is TGTGCCAGCAGCTTGGGGGTGAACACTGAAGCTTTCTTT. This sequence encodes CASSLGVNTEAFF.

The chain carries TRBV25-1 and TRBJ2-3; 7 nucleotides line up with TRBD1. V was pared by 0 bases and J by 5 bases, with 5 bases of the junction left unmatched. Germline CDR1 reads MGHDK; CDR2 reads SYGVNS. The CDR3 loop spans 15 amino acids. The CDR3 is CASSEYRQGGDTQYF. CDR3 bases: TGTGCCAGCAGTGAATATAGACAGGGTGGAGATACGCAGTATTTT.

This clone was detected only a few times. The rearrangement uses TRBV27 and TRBJ2-7, with 8 bases identical to TRBD1. The length of the CDR3 is 15 residues. V lost 5 bases, J lost 7 bases, and 13 bases stayed unmatched. Germline V gene lookup returns CDR1 MNHEY and CDR2 SMNVEV (reference sequence). For the CDR3, the DNA is TGTGCCAGCAGTCACCGGGACAGGATCCCGGGGGAGCAGTACTTC. Protein: CASSHRDRIPGEQYF.

In its sample, this clone was seen many times. V gene TRBV5-4 combines with J gene TRBJ2-2; D tentatively reads TRBD1 or TRBD2 (5 bases each). This CDR3 has 17 amino acids. Trimming cost V 5 bases and J 4 bases, with 21 bases left between them. Germline V gives CDR1 SGHNT, CDR2 YYREEE (reference sequence). As DNA, the CDR3 is TGTGCCAGCAGTTCCTCCGGGACCCTGGGGCGCACCGGGGAGCTGTTTTTT. Translating it yields CASSSSGTLGRTGELFF.